This T cell receptor (beta chain) was observed in a study of human T cells and chemical hapten exposure. Across the study: DPC 0.01% went on the upper back by patch test, with reading at 6 days. Whole-study results and caveats: Sensitization with DPC brought no change to TCRs above 1 in 1000 in frequency. Expanded TCR sets contained significantly more large CDR3 similarity clusters than controls.

Germline-derived CDR1 and CDR2 are SNHLY and FYNNEI. This CDR3 has 11 amino acids. V shed 3 bases and J shed 9 bases, with 6 bases lying between them. Time point defined: patch test 3, about 24 weeks after DPC sensitization. Treatment reported: therapeutic diphenylcyclopropenone sensitization with weekly scalp DPC. With respect to this clonotype: The antigen remains unidentified.

Unique molecular identifiers were attached to individual cDNA molecules within the library. A single record per CDR3 protein comes from TCRdb applying MiXCR to the RACE reads. The sample has fewer than 200,000 distinct CDR3 sequences, approximately 30% seen once. The sequencing here drew on whole blood, taken in connection with sensitization to the hapten diphenylcyclopropenone (DPC). This chain links TRBV2 with TRBJ2-1, with D uncertain. The sequence came from a woman under 30 with alopecia areata. Some clones in this sample may be carry-over from other donors' samples. The CDR3 coding sequence is TGTGCCAGCAGTGAGTGGGGTGAGCAGTTCTTC. It encodes CASSEWGEQFF.